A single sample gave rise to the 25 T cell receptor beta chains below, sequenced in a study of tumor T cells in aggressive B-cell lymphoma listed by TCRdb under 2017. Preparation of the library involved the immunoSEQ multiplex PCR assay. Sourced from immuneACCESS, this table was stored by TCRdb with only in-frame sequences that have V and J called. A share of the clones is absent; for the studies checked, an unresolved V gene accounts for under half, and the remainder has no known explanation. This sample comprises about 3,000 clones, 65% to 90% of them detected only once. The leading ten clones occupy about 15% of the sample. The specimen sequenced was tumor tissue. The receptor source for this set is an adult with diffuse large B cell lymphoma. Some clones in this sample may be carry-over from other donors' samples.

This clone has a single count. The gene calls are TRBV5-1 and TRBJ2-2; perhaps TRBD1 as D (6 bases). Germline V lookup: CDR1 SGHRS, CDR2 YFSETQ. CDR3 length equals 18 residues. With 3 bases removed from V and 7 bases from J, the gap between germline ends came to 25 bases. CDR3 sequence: CASSSLIAGIQGIGELFF. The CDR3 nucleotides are TGCGCCAGCAGCTCCTTAATCGCCGGGATACAGGGAATCGGGGAGCTGTTTTTT.

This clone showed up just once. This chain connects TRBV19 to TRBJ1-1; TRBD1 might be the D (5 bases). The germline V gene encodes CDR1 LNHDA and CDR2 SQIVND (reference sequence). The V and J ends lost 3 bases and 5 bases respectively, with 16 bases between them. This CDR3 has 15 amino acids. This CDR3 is CASSMGGGVLTEAFF. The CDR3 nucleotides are TGTGCCAGTAGTATGGGGGGAGGTGTTCTGACTGAAGCTTTCTTT.

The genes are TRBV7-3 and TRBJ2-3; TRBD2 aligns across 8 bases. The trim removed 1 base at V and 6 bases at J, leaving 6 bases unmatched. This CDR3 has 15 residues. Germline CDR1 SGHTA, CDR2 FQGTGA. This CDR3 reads CASSLMPGGRDTQYF. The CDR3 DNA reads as TGTGCCAGCAGCTTAATGCCGGGAGGGCGGGATACGCAGTATTTT.

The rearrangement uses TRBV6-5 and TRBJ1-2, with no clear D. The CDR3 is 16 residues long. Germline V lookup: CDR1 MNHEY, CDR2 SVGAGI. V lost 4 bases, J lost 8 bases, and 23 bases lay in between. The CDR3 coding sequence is TGTGCCAGCAGTTCTAATTACGCGAGACAAGGCTCAGGCTACACCTTC. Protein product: CASSSNYARQGSGYTF.

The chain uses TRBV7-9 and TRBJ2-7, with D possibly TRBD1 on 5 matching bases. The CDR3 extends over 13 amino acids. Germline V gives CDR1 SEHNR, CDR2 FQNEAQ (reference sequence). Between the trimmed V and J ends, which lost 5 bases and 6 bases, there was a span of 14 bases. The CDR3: CASSLQGTLEQYF. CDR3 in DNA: TGTGCCAGCAGCCTTCAGGGAACTCTCGAGCAGTACTTC.

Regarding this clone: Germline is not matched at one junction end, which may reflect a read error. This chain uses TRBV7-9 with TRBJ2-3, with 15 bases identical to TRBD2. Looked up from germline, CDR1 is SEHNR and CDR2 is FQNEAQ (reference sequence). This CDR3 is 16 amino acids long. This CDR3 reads CTSSRRTSGGEDTQYF. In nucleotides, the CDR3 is TGTACCAGCAGCAGACGGACTAGCGGGGGGGAAGATACGCAGTATTTT.

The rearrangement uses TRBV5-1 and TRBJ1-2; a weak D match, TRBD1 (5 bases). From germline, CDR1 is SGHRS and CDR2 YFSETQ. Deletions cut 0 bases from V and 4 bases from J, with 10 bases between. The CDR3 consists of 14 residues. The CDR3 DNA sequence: TGCGCCAGCAGCTTGGCCGGGGGTGGCTATGGCTACACCTTC. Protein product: CASSLAGGGYGYTF.

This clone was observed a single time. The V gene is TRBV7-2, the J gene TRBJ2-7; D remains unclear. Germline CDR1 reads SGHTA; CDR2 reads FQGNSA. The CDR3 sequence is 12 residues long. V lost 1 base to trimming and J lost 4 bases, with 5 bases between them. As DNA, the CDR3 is TGTGCCAGCAGCTTAGTCGGGTACGAGCAGTACTTC. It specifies CASSLVGYEQYF.

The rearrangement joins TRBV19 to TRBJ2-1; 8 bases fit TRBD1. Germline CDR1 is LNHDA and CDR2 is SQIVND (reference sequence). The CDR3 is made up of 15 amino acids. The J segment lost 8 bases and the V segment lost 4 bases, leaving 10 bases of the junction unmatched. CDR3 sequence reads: CASSTQRQGSDEQFF. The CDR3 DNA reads TGTGCCAGTAGTACCCAGAGACAGGGGAGCGATGAGCAGTTCTTC.

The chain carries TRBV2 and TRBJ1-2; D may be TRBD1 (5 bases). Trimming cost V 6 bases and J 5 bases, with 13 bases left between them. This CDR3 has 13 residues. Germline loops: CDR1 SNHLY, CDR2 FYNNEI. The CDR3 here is CASSPDRTYGYTF. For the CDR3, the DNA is TGTGCCAGCAGCCCGGACCGGACATATGGCTACACCTTC.

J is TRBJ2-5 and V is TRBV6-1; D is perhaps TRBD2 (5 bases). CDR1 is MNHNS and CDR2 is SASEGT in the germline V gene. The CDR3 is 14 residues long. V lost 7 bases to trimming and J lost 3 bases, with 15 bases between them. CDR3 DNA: TGTGCCAGCAAAAAAGATAGCGCGAAAGAGACCCAGTACTTC. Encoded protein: CASKKDSAKETQYF.

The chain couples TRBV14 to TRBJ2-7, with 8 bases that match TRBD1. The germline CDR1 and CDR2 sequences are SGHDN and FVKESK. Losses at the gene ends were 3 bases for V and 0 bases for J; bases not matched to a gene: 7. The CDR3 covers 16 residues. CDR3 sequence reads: CASSQGTGPSSYEQYF. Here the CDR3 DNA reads TGTGCCAGCAGCCAGGGGACAGGCCCGAGCTCCTACGAGCAGTACTTC.

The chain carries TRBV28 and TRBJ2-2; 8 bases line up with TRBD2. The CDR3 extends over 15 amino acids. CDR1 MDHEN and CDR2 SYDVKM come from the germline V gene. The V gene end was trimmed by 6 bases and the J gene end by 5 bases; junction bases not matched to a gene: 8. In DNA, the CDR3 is TGTGCCAGCAGCCCTTACGTAGCGGGGACCGGGGAGCTGTTTTTT. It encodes CASSPYVAGTGELFF.

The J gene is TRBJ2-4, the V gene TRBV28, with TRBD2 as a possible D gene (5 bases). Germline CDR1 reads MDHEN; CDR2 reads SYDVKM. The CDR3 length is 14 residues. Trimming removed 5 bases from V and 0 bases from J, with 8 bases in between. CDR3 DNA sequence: TGTGCCAGCAGTCCCGGGGAAGCCAAAAACATTCAGTACTTC. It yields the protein CASSPGEAKNIQYF.

CDR3 sequence reads: CASSLQGGKIGELFF. Written as DNA, the CDR3 is TGCGCCAGCAGCTTACAGGGTGGTAAGATCGGGGAGCTGTTTTTT. The rearrangement joins TRBV5-1 to TRBJ2-2; a possible D gene is TRBD1 (6 bases). CDR1 and CDR2 from the germline V gene are SGHRS and YFSETQ. V lost 2 bases and J 7 bases, leaving 15 bases between the germline ends. The CDR3 has 15 amino acids.

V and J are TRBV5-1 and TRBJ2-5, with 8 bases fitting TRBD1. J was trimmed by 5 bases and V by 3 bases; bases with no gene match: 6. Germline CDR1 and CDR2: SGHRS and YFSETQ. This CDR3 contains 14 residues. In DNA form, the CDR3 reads TGCGCCAGCAGCTCTCAGGGGGCTAAGGAGACCCAGTACTTC. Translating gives CASSSQGAKETQYF.

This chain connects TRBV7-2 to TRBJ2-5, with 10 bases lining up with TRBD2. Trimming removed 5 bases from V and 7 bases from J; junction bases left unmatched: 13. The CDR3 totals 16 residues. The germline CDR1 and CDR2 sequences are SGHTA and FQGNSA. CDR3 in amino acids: CASSHQGSGRVRTQYF. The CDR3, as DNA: TGTGCCAGCAGCCACCAAGGCAGCGGGAGGGTCAGGACCCAGTACTTC.

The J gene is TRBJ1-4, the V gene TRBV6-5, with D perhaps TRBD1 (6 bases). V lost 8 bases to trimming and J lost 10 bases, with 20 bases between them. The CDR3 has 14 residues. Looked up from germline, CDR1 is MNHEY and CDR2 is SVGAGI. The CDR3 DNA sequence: TGTGCCAGCTCGGGACACTCCTCTCGGGGAAAACTGTTTTTT. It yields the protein CASSGHSSRGKLFF.

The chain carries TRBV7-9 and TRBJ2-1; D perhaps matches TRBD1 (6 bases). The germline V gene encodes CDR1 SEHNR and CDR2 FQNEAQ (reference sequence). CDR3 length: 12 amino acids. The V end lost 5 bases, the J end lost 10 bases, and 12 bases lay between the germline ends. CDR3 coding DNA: TGTGCCAGCAGCACCAACAGGGAGGAGCAGTTCTTC. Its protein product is CASSTNREEQFF.

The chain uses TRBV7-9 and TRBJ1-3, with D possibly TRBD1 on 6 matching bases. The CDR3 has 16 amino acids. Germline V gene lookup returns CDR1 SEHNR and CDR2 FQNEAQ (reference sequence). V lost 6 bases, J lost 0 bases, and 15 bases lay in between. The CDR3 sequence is CASSDRIGTSGNTIYF. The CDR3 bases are TGTGCCAGCAGTGACAGGATCGGGACCTCTGGAAACACCATATATTTT.

The CDR3 reads CASSLEGTGVGEQYV. As DNA, the CDR3 is TGCGCCAGCAGCTTGGAGGGAACAGGGGTAGGAGAGCAGTACGTC. The V call is TRBV5-1, the J call TRBJ2-7; 7 bases align to TRBD1. The CDR3 is 15 residues long. Germline V gene data show CDR1 as SGHRS and CDR2 as YFSETQ. With V trimmed by 0 bases and J by 7 bases, 10 bases remained unmatched.

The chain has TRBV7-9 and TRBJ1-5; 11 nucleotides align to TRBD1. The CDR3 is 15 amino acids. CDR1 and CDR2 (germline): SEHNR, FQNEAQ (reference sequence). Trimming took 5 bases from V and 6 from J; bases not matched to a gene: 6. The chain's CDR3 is CASSPGQGVRQPQHF. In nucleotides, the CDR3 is TGTGCCAGCAGCCCGGGACAGGGGGTCCGTCAGCCCCAGCATTTT.

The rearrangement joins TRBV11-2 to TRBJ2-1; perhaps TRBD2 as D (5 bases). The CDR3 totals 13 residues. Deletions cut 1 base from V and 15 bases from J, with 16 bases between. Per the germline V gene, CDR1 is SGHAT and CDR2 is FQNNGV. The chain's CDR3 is CASSLGDYVQRFF. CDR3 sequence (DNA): TGTGCCAGCAGCTTAGGCGACTATGTTCAACGGTTCTTC.

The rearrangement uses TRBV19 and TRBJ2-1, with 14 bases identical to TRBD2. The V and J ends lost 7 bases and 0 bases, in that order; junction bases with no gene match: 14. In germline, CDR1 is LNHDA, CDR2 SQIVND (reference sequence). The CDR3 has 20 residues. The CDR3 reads CASTESGLAGGMSSYNEQFF. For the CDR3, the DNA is TGTGCCAGTACCGAATCAGGACTAGCGGGAGGTATGAGCTCCTACAATGAGCAGTTCTTC.

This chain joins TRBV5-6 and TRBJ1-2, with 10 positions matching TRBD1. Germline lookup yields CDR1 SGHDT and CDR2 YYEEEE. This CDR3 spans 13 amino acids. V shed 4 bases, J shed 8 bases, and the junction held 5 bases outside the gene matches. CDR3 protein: CASSQGQGVGYTF. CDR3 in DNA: TGTGCCAGCAGCCAAGGACAGGGGGTCGGCTACACCTTC.